The subject of this entry is one T cell receptor (beta chain). What it binds is not known. The sample belongs to a study of T cell repertoires in cytomegalovirus infection. In TCRdb, the reads were re-called with MiXCR into one record per CDR3 protein. The table lists 310,000 or so distinct CDR3 sequences, about 23% of them singletons. Points from the study as a whole: The ex vivo response showed dominance by HLA-C-restricted CMV-specific TCR beta clonotypes.

V was pared by 7 bases and J by 5 bases, with 10 bases between. Per germline, CDR1 SGHTA and CDR2 FQGNSA. This CDR3 contains 12 residues. What was sequenced was PBMCs. The rearrangement joins TRBV7-2 to TRBJ2-3; no clear D gene. This TCR came from a human donor in good health (CMV status not recorded). Some clones in this sample may be carry-over from other donors' samples. This CDR3 is CASTQSRDTQYF. The CDR3, as DNA: TGTGCCAGCACCCAGTCCCGAGATACGCAGTATTTT.